Included here is one TCR beta chain sequence, with context. The sample belongs to a study of T cell changes during pregnancy in multiple sclerosis. This CDR3 spans 15 amino acids. The V gene end was trimmed by 3 bases and the J gene end by 2 bases; junction bases not matched to a gene: 4. CDR1 is SGHNT and CDR2 is YYREEE in the germline V gene (reference sequence). Measured with immunoSEQ multiplex PCR; TCRdb has only the in-frame clones, and not every one. The sample lists approximately 70,000 clones; roughly nine tenths were seen once. This sequence joins TRBV5-4 and TRBJ2-3; 9 nucleotides match TRBD1. The receptor comes from a female donor in good health, enrolled as a control in a pregnancy study. The sample in question was peripheral blood, obtained in the first trimester of pregnancy. This CDR3 reads CASSSDRGTTDTQYF. CDR3 coding DNA: TGTGCCAGCAGCTCGGACAGGGGAACCACAGATACGCAGTATTTT.